These 11 T cell receptor beta chains were sequenced from one sample in a study of T cell changes during pregnancy in multiple sclerosis. Some clones are missing from TCRdb's copy, which holds only in-frame ones; the method was immunoSEQ multiplex PCR. Counted here are fewer than 95,000 clones, around 93% occurring once; the ten biggest clones make up about 4.5%. The sample was peripheral blood, taken in the first trimester of pregnancy. The receptors were gathered from a female donor with multiple sclerosis, enrolled in a pregnancy study.

The V gene is TRBV5-5, the J gene TRBJ1-2; the D gene is possibly TRBD1 (6 bases). Germline V lookup: CDR1 SGHKS, CDR2 YYEKEE (reference sequence). This CDR3 comprises 14 residues. V was shortened by 2 bases and J by 4 bases, with 12 bases between the two germline ends. The CDR3 sequence: CASSFQGRSYGYTF. DNA of the CDR3: TGTGCCAGCAGCTTTCAGGGGCGTAGCTATGGCTACACCTTC.

This chain uses TRBV7-9 with TRBJ2-7; TRBD1 agrees at 9 bases. With 5 bases clipped from V and 2 bases from J, the junction kept 10 bases outside the gene matches. The CDR3 is 16 residues long. Germline V lookup: CDR1 SEHNR, CDR2 FQNEAQ (reference sequence). In nucleotides, the CDR3 is TGTGCCAGCAGCCCAGCCGGGACAGGGATGACCTACGAGCAGTACTTC. Translation: CASSPAGTGMTYEQYF.

Only one count was recorded for this clone. The chain is built from TRBV19 and TRBJ2-7; the D is unclear. Germline V lookup: CDR1 LNHDA, CDR2 SQIVND (reference sequence). This CDR3 is built from 14 residues. V was cut by 10 bases and J by 0 bases, with 16 bases left in between. The CDR3 is CANRLQSSSYEQYF. The CDR3, as DNA: TGTGCCAATAGGTTACAGAGTAGCTCCTACGAGCAGTACTTC. Filled out from reference TRBV19 and TRBJ2-7, the complete variable domain reads DGGITQSPKYLFRKEGQNVTLSCEQNLNHDAMYWYRQDPGQGLRLIYYSQIVNDFQKGDIAEGYSVSREKKESFPLTVTSAQKNPTAFYLCANRLQSSSYEQYFGPGTRLTVT.

Points on this clone: Other nucleotide sequences in the sample specify the same CDR3. The chain employs TRBV5-6 and TRBJ2-7; no clear D. The V end was cut by 2 bases, the J end by 1 base, with 7 bases between. Per germline, CDR1 SGHDT and CDR2 YYEEEE. There are 13 residues in the CDR3. In DNA form, the CDR3 reads TGTGCCAGCAGCTTTGGCGGATCCTACGAGCAGTACTTC. This gives the protein CASSFGGSYEQYF.

This clone has only a few counts. CDR3: CASNPYYNYGYTF. As DNA, the CDR3 is TGTGCCAGCAACCCCTACTACAACTATGGCTACACCTTC. V is TRBV7-9 and J is TRBJ1-2; D gene ambiguous. The CDR3 sequence is 13 residues long. Trimming pared 7 bases from V and 2 bases from J, leaving 11 bases between. Germline V gives CDR1 SEHNR, CDR2 FQNEAQ (reference sequence).

This chain uses TRBV7-9 with TRBJ2-2; 8 bases match TRBD1. The CDR3 extends over 12 amino acids. Germline values: CDR1 SEHNR, CDR2 FQNEAQ (reference sequence). Trimming at V came to 8 bases and at J to 7 bases, leaving 3 bases not matched to a gene. The CDR3 is CASQGAGGELFF. CDR3 coding DNA: TGTGCCAGCCAGGGGGCAGGCGGGGAGCTGTTTTTT.

The chain couples TRBV7-2 to TRBJ1-1; tentative D call: TRBD1 (5 bases). Trimming shortened V by 6 bases and J by 4 bases, and 12 bases separated the two germline ends. Germline values: CDR1 SGHTA, CDR2 FQGNSA. This CDR3 has 13 amino acids. The CDR3 sequence is CASSIGGGTEAFF. The DNA for the CDR3 is TGTGCCAGCAGTATCGGGGGGGGCACTGAAGCTTTCTTT. The full variable domain, rest sourced from reference TRBV7-2 and TRBJ1-1, is GAGVSQSPSNKVTEKGKDVELRCDPISGHTALYWYRQSLGQGLEFLIYFQGNSAPDKSGLPSDRFSAERTGGSVSTLTIQRTQQEDSAVYLCASSIGGGTEAFFGQGTRLTVV.

The chain employs TRBV9 and TRBJ2-5; TRBD2 matches at 9 bases. CDR1 and CDR2 (germline): SGDLS, YYNGEE. The CDR3 is 15 amino acids. Trimming took 2 bases from V and 3 from J; bases not matched to a gene: 5. Here the CDR3 DNA reads TGTGCCAGCAGCGTCCAGACTAGCGGAAAAGAGACCCAGTACTTC. Translating it yields CASSVQTSGKETQYF. Full variable domain (remainder filled in from reference TRBV9 and TRBJ2-5): DSGVTQTPKHLITATGQRVTLRCSPRSGDLSVYWYQQSLDQGLQFLIQYYNGEERAKGNILERFSAQQFPDLHSELNLSSLELGDSALYFCASSVQTSGKETQYFGPGTRLLVL.

The gene calls are TRBV13 and TRBJ2-5, with D maybe TRBD1 (6 bases). Germline V lookup: CDR1 PRHDT, CDR2 FYEKMQ (reference sequence). V was clipped by 2 bases and J by 5 bases, with 21 bases between them. The CDR3 consists of 17 residues. This CDR3 reads CASSLILGGGLGETQYF. CDR3 sequence (DNA): TGTGCCAGCAGCTTAATCCTCGGTGGGGGCCTAGGGGAGACCCAGTACTTC. Combining the CDR3 with reference TRBV13 and TRBJ2-5 gives the whole variable domain AAGVIQSPRHLIKEKRETATLKCYPIPRHDTVYWYQQGPGQDPQFLISFYEKMQSDKGSIPDRFSAQQFSDYHSELNMSSLELGDSALYFCASSLILGGGLGETQYFGPGTRLLVL.

The chain couples TRBV7-2 to TRBJ1-2; no definite D call. V was pared by 1 base and J by 3 bases, with 9 bases between. The CDR3 runs to 14 residues. Germline V lookup: CDR1 SGHTA, CDR2 FQGNSA. The CDR3 DNA reads as TGTGCCAGCAGCTTAGTGGGCCTATACTATGGCTACACCTTC. It codes for CASSLVGLYYGYTF.

The chain carries TRBV7-6 and TRBJ2-7; 13 positions agree with TRBD2. Germline trimming cut 5 bases from V and 7 bases from J; bases unmatched to any gene: 11. This CDR3 is 16 amino acids long. Germline CDR1 is SGHVS and CDR2 is FNYEAQ. CDR3 nucleotide sequence: TGTGCCAGCAGCCGAATGACTAGCGGGGGGCCCCGGGAGCAGTACTTC. Amino acid sequence: CASSRMTSGGPREQYF.